This T cell receptor beta chain was recorded in a study of blood T cell repertoires in COVID-19 (dated by TCRdb to 2019 to 2021). Broadly, across the study: Samples covering the acute and convalescent phases of COVID-19 were provided by collaborators in the United States, Italy and Spain. The dataset comprised deeply sampled blood TCRbeta repertoires from subjects exposed to, actively infected with, or recovered from COVID-19. Samples came from the ongoing ImmuneRACE study (first 160 participants) plus 1,254 subjects from 6 global collaborators. Where available, HLA class I and class II types were obtained from metadata supplied by the sample provider rather than from assay-based typing. The repertoires were released in a freely available public database intended as a resource for research on the immune response to SARS-CoV-2. A de-identified subject ID, COVID-19 status, age in years and sex were almost always included in the sample metadata. The material from the prospective study consisted of cDNA or gDNA derived from T cells, B-cell-depleted T cells, or PBMCs. The investigation overall reported the following: The amount of clinical and demographic metadata varied by source and participant and was provided uncurated.

Note on this clone: Its recognized antigen is unknown. No base quality values were provided; no much bigger clone lies one nucleotide off.

Collaborating institutions collected whole blood in K2EDTA tubes following their own protocols. For TCRbeta analysis, collaborators shipped samples in one of three forms: frozen whole blood, isolated PBMCs, or DNA extracted from either of those sample types. The immunoSEQ Assay, a bias-controlled multiplex PCR, was used to amplify TCRbeta CDR3 regions from genomic DNA. Per the original workflow: Within the assay, amplification of reference gene primers was used to estimate how many nucleated cells each sample contained. To quantify the absolute abundance of each unique TCRbeta CDR3 rearrangement, sequence reads were collapsed and filtered. For each sample, productive Simpson clonality was calculated by taking the square root of Simpson's diversity index across productive rearrangements. Imported from immuneACCESS, the table was reduced by TCRdb to in-frame sequences with V and J called. These copies leave out some clones; in studies compared against another copy, an unresolved V gene accounts for under half, and the cause of the remainder is not known. That table supplies the V and J calls and clone size; D and trimming were determined from the DNA. The sample contains roughly 300,000 clones, around 82% of them found a single time. In total, the top ten clones hold about 1.2% of the sample.

V loses 6 bases, J loses 0 bases, and the germline ends lie 20 bases apart. The germline V gene encodes CDR1 SGHVS and CDR2 FQNEAQ. The CDR3 spans 17 residues, from the cysteine through the phenylalanine. Only the CDR3 region is kept as DNA, spanning 51 bases read in frame from base 1. Input material: peripheral blood. This TCR came from a woman aged 45-59 years with acute or convalescent COVID-19. The chain was built from TRBV7-8 and TRBJ2-5, with a weak D call of TRBD1 (6 bases match). The DNA reads as follows: TGTGCCAGCAGGCCCGGGCCCCCTGACAGGAACCAAGAGACCCAGTACTTC. This sequence encodes CASRPGPPDRNQETQYF. When the CDR3 is completed using the reference TRBV7-8 and TRBJ2-5 genes on either side, the full variable domain is GAGVSQSPRYKVAKRGQDVALRCDPISGHVSLFWYQQALGQGPEFLTYFQNEAQLDKSGLPSDRFFAERPEGSVSTLKIQRTQQEDSAVYLCASRPGPPDRNQETQYFGPGTRLLVL.